Detailed here is one T cell receptor (beta chain). Its antigen is not known. The data were taken from a study of T cell repertoires in cytomegalovirus infection. About the study: HLA-B-restricted CMV epitopes that are well studied were used alongside recently identified HLA-C-restricted ones. Shared public TCR beta signatures pointed to both CMV infection and a matching HLA type.

The CDR3 length is 13 residues. V was clipped by 5 bases and J by 5 bases, with 10 bases between them. Points from the study as a whole: The ex vivo response was dominated by HLA-C-restricted CMV-specific TCR beta clonotypes.

Each CDR3 protein is one row after TCRdb ran MiXCR on the reads. This sample has roughly 700,000 distinct CDR3 sequences; roughly 33% occur once, and the top ten carry approximately 18%. The genes are TRBV12-3 or TRBV12-4 and TRBJ2-1; D call uncertain. Here the sequenced sample was cultured PBMCs, taken from culture after CMV antigen stimulation. This TCR derives from a human donor in good health (CMV status not recorded). Some clones in this sample may be carry-over from other donors' samples. The CDR3 loop reads CASSNWADNEQFF. Here the CDR3 DNA reads TGTGCCAGCAGTAACTGGGCGGACAATGAGCAGTTCTTC.